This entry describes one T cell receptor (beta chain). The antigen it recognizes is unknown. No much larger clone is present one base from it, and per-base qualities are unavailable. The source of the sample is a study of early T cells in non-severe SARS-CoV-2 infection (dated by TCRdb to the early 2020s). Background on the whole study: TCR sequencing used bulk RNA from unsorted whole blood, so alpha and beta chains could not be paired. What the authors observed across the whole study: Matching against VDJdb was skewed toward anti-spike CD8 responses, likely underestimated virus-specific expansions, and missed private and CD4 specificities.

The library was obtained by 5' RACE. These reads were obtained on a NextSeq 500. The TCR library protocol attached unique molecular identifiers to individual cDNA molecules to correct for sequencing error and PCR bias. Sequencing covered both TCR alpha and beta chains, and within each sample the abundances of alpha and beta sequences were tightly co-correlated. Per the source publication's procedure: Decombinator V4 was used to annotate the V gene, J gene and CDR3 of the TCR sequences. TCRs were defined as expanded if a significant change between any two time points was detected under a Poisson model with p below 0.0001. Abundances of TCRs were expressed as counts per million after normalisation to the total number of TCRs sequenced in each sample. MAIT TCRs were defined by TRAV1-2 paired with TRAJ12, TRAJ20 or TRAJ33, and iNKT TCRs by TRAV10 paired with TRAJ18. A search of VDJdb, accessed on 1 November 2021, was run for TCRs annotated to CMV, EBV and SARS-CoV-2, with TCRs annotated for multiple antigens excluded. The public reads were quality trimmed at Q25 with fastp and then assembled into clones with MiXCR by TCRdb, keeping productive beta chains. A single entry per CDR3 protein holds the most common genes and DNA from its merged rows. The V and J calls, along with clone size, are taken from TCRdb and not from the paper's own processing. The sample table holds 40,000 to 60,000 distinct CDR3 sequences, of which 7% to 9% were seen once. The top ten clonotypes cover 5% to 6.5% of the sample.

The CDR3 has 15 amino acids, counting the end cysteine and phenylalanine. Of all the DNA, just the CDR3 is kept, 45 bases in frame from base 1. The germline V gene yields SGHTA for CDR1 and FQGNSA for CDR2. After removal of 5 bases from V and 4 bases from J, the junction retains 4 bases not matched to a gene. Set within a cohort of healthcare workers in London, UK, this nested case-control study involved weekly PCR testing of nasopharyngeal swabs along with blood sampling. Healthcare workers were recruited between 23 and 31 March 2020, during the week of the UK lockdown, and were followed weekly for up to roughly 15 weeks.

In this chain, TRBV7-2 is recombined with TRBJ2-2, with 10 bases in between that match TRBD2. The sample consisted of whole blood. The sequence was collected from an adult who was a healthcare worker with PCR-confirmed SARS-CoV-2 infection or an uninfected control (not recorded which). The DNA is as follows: TGTGCCAGCAGCGCATTAGCGGGGGGCACCGGGGAGCTGTTTTTT. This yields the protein CASSALAGGTGELFF.